This entry features one T cell receptor (beta chain) sequence. The antigen is not known. The record originates from a study of shared clonotypes between healthy human individuals. The CDR3 has 11 residues. Trimming took off 2 bases at V and 5 bases at J, with 4 bases between the two ends. From germline, CDR1 is WSHSY and CDR2 SAAADI. Cells designated naive CD8 were CD45RO-negative and were positively selected for CCR7, with terminally differentiated effector memory CD45RA+ cells excluded. Donors were Caucasian adults residing in Nashville, Tennessee, USA. Findings and limits, study-wide: Although depth was large, rarefaction showed that sequencing of the sorted subsets was incomplete.

Sequenced by immunoSEQ multiplex PCR; TCRdb stores in-frame clones only, minus some. The sample shows almost 700,000 clones, 90% to 95% of them seen only once. The sequence came from a man aged 25-45 years in good health. What was sequenced was naive CD8+ T cells sorted from blood. The chain couples TRBV10-2 to TRBJ2-7; D unclear. The DNA for the CDR3 is TGCGCCAGCAGTGAGGGGGACGAGCAGTACTTC. Its translation is CASSEGDEQYF.